These 13 T cell receptor beta chains share one sample of origin, sequenced in a study of human T cells and chemical hapten exposure. Specified time point: pre-sensitization, week 0. Treatment noted: therapeutic diphenylcyclopropenone sensitization with weekly scalp DPC. TCRdb reanalysed the RACE reads using MiXCR and keeps one entry per CDR3 protein. The sample carries approximately 400,000 distinct CDR3 sequences, approximately 5.1% recorded once. The input for sequencing was whole blood, taken in connection with sensitization to the hapten diphenylcyclopropenone (DPC). Receptors were obtained from a woman aged 50 to 60 with alopecia areata. Some clones in this sample may be carry-over from other donors' samples.

The chain has TRBV10-3 and TRBJ2-7; no definite D call. CDR3 length: 11 amino acids. V was clipped by 6 bases and J by 2 bases, with 5 bases between them. CDR1 is ENHRY and CDR2 is SYGVKD in the germline V gene. CDR3 amino acids: CAIRGPYEQYF. The DNA for the CDR3 is TGTGCCATCAGAGGACCCTACGAGCAGTACTTC.

At least ten counts were recorded for this clonotype. This chain joins TRBV9 and TRBJ2-1, with 10 bases lining up with TRBD2. Germline CDR1 SGDLS, CDR2 YYNGEE. J lost 10 bases, V lost 0 bases, and 7 bases had no gene match. The CDR3 contains 15 residues. The CDR3 reads CASSVGAGGQREQFF. The CDR3 DNA is TGTGCCAGCAGCGTAGGAGCGGGGGGGCAACGGGAGCAGTTCTTC.

This clonotype was recorded many times. The chain couples TRBV20-1 to TRBJ1-1; the match to TRBD1 covers 7 bases. The germline CDR1 and CDR2 sequences are DFQATT and SNEGSKA (reference sequence). Trimming cost V 6 bases and J 5 bases; bases outside gene matches: 12. The CDR3 extends over 14 amino acids. The CDR3 spells CSAQPFQGGTEAFF. In nucleotides, the CDR3 is TGCAGTGCACAACCCTTTCAGGGGGGGACTGAAGCTTTCTTT.

In this sample, this clonotype turned up many times. Here the CDR3 reads CASSLEATLAGELFF. CDR3 DNA sequence: TGTGCCAGCAGCTTAGAAGCAACCCTCGCCGGGGAGCTGTTTTTT. This sequence joins TRBV7-2 and TRBJ2-2; D is ambiguous. CDR1 SGHTA and CDR2 FQGNSA come from the germline V gene. The CDR3 has 15 residues. Between the trimmed V and J ends, which lost 1 base and 6 bases, there was a span of 12 bases.

Ten or more counts support this clonotype. This chain connects TRBV5-1 to TRBJ2-5, with a tentative D call TRBD2 (5 bases). Trimming cost V 4 bases and J 0 bases, with 7 bases left between them. This CDR3 spans 13 amino acids. Germline V lookup: CDR1 SGHRS, CDR2 YFSETQ. CDR3 loop: CASSGADQETQYF. The CDR3, as DNA: TGCGCCAGCAGCGGAGCGGACCAAGAGACCCAGTACTTC.

The chain is built from TRBV11-2 and TRBJ2-7; no firm D call. The germline gives CDR1 SGHAT, CDR2 FQNNGV. The CDR3 consists of 15 residues. The V gene lost 1 base and the J gene lost 0 bases, with 10 bases spanning the gap. CDR3 in DNA: TGTGCCAGCAGCTTAGCTTGGGCCAGCTCCTACGAGCAGTACTTC. It codes for CASSLAWASSYEQYF.

At least ten counts were recorded for this clonotype. This rearrangement joins TRBV5-1 to TRBJ1-1; no reliable D call. Germline V lookup: CDR1 SGHRS, CDR2 YFSETQ. There are 13 residues in the CDR3. Trimming stripped 5 bases from V and 1 base from J, with 9 bases between. This chain's CDR3 is CASSAQQNTEAFF. The CDR3 region has the DNA TGCGCCAGCAGTGCTCAGCAGAACACTGAAGCTTTCTTT.

In its sample, this clonotype was seen a few times. The rearrangement joins TRBV6-5 to TRBJ2-7; D possibly uses TRBD1 or TRBD2 (5 bases each). CDR1 and CDR2 (germline): MNHEY, SVGAGI. V was pared by 2 bases and J by 3 bases, with 14 bases between. The length of the CDR3 is 15 residues. The CDR3 nucleotides are TGTGCCAGCAGTTACACCGGGACGGAAGTCTACGAGCAGTACTTC. It codes for CASSYTGTEVYEQYF.

In this sample, this clonotype turned up many times. This chain connects TRBV3-1 to TRBJ2-3; D unresolved. Germline CDR1 is LGHDT and CDR2 is YNNKEL (reference sequence). V lost 4 bases and J lost 6, with 17 bases in between. The CDR3 runs to 15 residues. The CDR3: CASSPAQSATDTQYF. The CDR3 region has the DNA TGTGCCAGCAGCCCCGCACAGTCCGCAACCGATACGCAGTATTTT.

This clonotype was recorded a few times. The chain joins TRBV6-2 or TRBV6-3 to TRBJ2-1; tentatively, D is TRBD1 (5 bases). Germline assignment: CDR1 MNHEY and CDR2 SVGEGT. The length of the CDR3 is 14 residues. V dropped 0 bases and J dropped 7 bases, with 10 bases sitting between them. The CDR3 here is CASSYSGLQNEQFF. In nucleotides, the CDR3 is TGTGCCAGCAGTTACTCGGGGCTTCAAAATGAGCAGTTCTTC.

This clonotype was found many times. The chain combines TRBV21-1 with TRBJ2-5; the table gives TRBD1 as D, unverified against the DNA. TRBV21-1 is termed a pseudogene. The CDR3 is made up of 14 amino acids. The CDR3 nucleotides are TGTGCCAGCAGCACCAGGGACAGACAAGAGACCCAGTACTTC. Translated: CASSTRDRQETQYF.

This clonotype was recorded at least ten times. J is TRBJ2-7 and V is TRBV29-1; TRBD1 might be the D (7 bases). The CDR3 covers 14 residues. The germline V gene encodes CDR1 SQVTM and CDR2 ANQGSEA. The germline V and J ends were trimmed by 5 bases and 0 bases, with 14 bases remaining between them. The CDR3 spells CSVRPGDSSYEQYF. The CDR3 DNA reads as TGCAGCGTTCGGCCGGGGGACAGCTCCTACGAGCAGTACTTC.

This clonotype was seen ten or more times. The CDR3 nucleotides are TGTGCCAGCAGCCCCCGGGGTGGACAGGGCAATAATTCACCCCTCCACTTT. Its translation is CASSPRGGQGNNSPLHF. V gene TRBV7-8 combines with J gene TRBJ1-6; TRBD1 agrees at 8 bases. Germline values: CDR1 SGHVS, CDR2 FQNEAQ. Losses at the gene ends were 5 bases for V and 5 bases for J; bases not matched to a gene: 11. This CDR3 region has 17 residues.